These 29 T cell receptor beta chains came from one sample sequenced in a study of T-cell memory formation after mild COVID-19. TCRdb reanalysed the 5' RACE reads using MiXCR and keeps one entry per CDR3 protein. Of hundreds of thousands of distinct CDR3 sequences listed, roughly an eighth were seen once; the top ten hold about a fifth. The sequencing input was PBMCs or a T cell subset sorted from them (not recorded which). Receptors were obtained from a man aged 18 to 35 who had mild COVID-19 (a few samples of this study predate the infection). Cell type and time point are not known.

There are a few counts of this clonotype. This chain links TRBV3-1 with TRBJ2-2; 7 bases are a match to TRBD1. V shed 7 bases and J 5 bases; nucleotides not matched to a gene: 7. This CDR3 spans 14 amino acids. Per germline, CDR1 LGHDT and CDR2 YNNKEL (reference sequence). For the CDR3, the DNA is TGTGCCAGCACCGACAGGGAACCGACCGGGGAGCTGTTTTTT. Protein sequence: CASTDREPTGELFF.

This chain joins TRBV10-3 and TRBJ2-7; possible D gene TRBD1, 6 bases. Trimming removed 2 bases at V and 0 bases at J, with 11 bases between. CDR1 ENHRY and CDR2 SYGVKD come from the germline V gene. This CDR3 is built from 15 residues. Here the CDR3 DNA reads TGTGCCATCAGTGAGGGGGTCAGGGGCTCCTACGAGCAGTACTTC. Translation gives CAISEGVRGSYEQYF.

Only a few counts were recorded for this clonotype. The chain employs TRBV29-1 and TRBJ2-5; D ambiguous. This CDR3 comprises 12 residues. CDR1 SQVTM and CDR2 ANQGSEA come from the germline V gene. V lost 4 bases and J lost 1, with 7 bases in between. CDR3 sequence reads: CSVGHIQETQYF. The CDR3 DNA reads TGCAGCGTTGGGCATATCCAAGAGACCCAGTACTTC.

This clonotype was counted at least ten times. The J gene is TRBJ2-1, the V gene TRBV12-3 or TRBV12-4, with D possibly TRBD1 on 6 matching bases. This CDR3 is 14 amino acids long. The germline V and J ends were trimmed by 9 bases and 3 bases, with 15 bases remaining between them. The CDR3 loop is CASSPPTGYNEQFF. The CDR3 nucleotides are TGTGCCAGTTCCCCCCCGACAGGCTACAATGAGCAGTTCTTC.

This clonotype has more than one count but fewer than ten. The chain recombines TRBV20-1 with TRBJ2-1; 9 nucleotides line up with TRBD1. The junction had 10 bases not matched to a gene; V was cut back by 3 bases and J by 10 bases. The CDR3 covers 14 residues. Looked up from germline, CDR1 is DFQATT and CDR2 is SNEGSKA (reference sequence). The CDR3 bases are TGCAGTGCTAGCGCGGGACAGGGCCCCGTCGAGCAGTTCTTC. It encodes CSASAGQGPVEQFF.

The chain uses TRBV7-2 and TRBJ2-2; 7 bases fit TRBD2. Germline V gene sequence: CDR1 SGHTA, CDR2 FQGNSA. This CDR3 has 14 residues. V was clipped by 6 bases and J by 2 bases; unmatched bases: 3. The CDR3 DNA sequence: TGTGCCAGCAGAGGGGACTACAACACCGGGGAGCTGTTTTTT. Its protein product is CASRGDYNTGELFF.

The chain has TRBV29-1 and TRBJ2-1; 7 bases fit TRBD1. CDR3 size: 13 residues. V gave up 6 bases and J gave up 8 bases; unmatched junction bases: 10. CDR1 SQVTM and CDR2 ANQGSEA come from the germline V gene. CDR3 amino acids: CSVGPSDRDEQFF. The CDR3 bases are TGCAGCGTGGGTCCGAGTGACAGGGATGAGCAGTTCTTC.

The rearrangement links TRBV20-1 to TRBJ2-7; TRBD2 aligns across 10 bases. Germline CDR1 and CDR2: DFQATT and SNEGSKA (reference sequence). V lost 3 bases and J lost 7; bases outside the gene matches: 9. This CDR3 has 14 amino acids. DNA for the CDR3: TGCAGTGCTAGCACGACTAGCGGGTTCGCTGAGCAGTACTTC. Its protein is CSASTTSGFAEQYF.

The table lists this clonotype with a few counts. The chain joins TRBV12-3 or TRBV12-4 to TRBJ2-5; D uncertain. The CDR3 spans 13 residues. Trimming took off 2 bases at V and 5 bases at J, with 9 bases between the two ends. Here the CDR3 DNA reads TGTGCCAGCAGTTTAAGCCTCCCGGAGACCCAGTACTTC. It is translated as CASSLSLPETQYF.

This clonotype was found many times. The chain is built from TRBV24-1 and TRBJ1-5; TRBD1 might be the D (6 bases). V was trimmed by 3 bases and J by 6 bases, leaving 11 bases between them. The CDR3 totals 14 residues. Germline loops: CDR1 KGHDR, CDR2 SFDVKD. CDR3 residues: CATSDPGAVQPQHF. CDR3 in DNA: TGTGCCACCAGTGATCCGGGGGCCGTTCAGCCCCAGCATTTT.

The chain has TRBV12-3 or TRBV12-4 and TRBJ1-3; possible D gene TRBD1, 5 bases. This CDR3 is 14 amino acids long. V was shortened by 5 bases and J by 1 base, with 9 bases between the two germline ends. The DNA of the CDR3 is TGTGCCAGCAGTATGACAGCTTCTGGAAACACCATATATTTT. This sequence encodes CASSMTASGNTIYF.

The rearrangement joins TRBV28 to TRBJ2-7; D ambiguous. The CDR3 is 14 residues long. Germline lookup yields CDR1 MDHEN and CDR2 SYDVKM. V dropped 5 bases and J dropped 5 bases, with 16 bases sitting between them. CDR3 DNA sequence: TGTGCCAGCAGTCCCTTGTCAGTCTGGGACGAGCAGTACGTC. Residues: CASSPLSVWDEQYV.

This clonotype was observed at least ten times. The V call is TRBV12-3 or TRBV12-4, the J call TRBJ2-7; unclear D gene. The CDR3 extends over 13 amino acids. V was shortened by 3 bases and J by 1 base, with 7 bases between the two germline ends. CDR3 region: CASSFGVSYEQYF. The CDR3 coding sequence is TGTGCCAGCAGTTTTGGGGTATCCTACGAGCAGTACTTC.

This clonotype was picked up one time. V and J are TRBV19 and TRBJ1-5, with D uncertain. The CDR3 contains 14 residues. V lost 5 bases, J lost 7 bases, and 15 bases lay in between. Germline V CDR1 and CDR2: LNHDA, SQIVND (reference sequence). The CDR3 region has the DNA TGTGCCAGTAGTTCCACAACAGATCGACAGCCCCAGCATTTT. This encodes CASSSTTDRQPQHF. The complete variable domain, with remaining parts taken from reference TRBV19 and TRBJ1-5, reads DGGITQSPKYLFRKEGQNVTLSCEQNLNHDAMYWYRQDPGQGLRLIYYSQIVNDFQKGDIAEGYSVSREKKESFPLTVTSAQKNPTAFYLCASSSTTDRQPQHFGDGTRLSIL.

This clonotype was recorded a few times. The CDR3 bases are TGCGCCAGCAGCCCCATCGGGGGCGCTCTCACAGATACGCAGTATTTT. Amino acids: CASSPIGGALTDTQYF. The V and J genes are TRBV4-3 and TRBJ2-3; D may match TRBD1 or TRBD2 (6 bases each). Germline V gives CDR1 LGHNA, CDR2 YSLEER. This CDR3 has 16 residues. V lost 4 bases to trimming and J lost 2 bases, with 16 bases between them.

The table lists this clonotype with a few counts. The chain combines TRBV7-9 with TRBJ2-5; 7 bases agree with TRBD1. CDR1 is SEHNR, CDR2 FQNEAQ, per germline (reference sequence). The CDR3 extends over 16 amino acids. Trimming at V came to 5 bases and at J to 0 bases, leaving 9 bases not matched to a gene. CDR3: CASSSRQGLDQETQYF. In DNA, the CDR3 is TGTGCCAGCAGCAGCCGACAGGGTTTGGACCAAGAGACCCAGTACTTC.

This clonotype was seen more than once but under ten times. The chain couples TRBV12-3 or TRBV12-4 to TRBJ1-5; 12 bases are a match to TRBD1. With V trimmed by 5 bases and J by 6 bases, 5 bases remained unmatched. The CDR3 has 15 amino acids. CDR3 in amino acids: CASSRGTGGGQPQHF. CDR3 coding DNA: TGTGCCAGCAGTCGCGGGACAGGGGGCGGTCAGCCCCAGCATTTT.

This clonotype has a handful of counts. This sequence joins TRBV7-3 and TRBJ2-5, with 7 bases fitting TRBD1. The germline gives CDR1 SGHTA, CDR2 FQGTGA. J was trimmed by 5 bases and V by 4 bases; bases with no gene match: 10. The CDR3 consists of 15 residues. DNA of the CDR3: TGTGCCAGCAGCTCAGGGACAGCCCTCGGGGAGACCCAGTACTTC. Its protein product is CASSSGTALGETQYF. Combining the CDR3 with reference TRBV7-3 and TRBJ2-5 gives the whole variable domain GAGVSQTPSNKVTEKGKYVELRCDPISGHTALYWYRQSLGQGPEFLIYFQGTGAADDSGLPNDRFFAVRPEGSVSTLKIQRTERGDSAVYLCASSSGTALGETQYFGPGTRLLVL.

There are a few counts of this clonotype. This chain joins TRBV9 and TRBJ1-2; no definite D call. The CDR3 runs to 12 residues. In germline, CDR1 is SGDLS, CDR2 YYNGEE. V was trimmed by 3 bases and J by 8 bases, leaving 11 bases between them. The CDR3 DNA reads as TGTGCCAGCAGCGCCTTTGGAGGGGGCTACACCTTC. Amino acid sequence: CASSAFGGGYTF.

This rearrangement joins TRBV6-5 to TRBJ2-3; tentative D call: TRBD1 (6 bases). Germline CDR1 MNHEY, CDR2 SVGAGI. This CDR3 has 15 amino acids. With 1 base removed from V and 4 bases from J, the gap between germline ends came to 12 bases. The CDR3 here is CASSYLTQGPDTQYF. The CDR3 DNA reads TGTGCCAGCAGTTACTTAACACAGGGCCCAGATACGCAGTATTTT.

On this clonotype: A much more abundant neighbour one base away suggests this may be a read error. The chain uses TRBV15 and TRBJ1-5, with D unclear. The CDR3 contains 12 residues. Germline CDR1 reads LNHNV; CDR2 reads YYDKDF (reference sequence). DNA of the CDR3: TGTGACACCAGCATTCAGGATCAGCCCCAGCATTTT. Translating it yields CDTSIQDQPQHF. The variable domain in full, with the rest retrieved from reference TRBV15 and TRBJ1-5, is DAMVIQNPRYQVTQFGKPVTLSCSQTLNHNVMYWYQQKSSQAPKLLFHYYDKDFNNEADTPDNFQSRRPNTSFCFLDIRSPGLGDTAMYLCDTSIQDQPQHFGDGTRLSIL.

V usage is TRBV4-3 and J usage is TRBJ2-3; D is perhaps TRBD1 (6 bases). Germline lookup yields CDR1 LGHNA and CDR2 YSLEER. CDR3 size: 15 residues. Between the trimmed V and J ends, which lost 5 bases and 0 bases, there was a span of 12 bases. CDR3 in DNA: TGCGCCAGCAGCACCGGGCAGGGGAGCACAGATACGCAGTATTTT. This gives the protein CASSTGQGSTDTQYF.

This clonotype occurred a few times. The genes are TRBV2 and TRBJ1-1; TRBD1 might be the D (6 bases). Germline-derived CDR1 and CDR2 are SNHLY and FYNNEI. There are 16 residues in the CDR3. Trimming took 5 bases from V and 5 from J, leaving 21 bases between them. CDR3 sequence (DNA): TGTGCCAGCAGTTATTATCGACAGGCTACGGGGACTGAAGCTTTCTTT. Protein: CASSYYRQATGTEAFF.

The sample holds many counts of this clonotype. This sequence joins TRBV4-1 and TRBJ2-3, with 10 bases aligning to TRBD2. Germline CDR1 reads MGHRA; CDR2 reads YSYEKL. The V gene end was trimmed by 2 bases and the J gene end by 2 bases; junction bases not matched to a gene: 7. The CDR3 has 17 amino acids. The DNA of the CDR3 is TGCGCCAGCAGCCAAAGTCCTAGCGGGGGCGACACAGATACGCAGTATTTT. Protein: CASSQSPSGGDTDTQYF.

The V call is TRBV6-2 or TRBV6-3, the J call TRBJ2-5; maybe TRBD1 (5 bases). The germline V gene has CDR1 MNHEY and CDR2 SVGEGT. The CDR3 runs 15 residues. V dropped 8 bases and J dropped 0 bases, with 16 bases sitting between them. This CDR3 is CASGFSTVYQETQYF. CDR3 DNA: TGTGCCAGCGGATTTTCGACAGTCTACCAAGAGACCCAGTACTTC.

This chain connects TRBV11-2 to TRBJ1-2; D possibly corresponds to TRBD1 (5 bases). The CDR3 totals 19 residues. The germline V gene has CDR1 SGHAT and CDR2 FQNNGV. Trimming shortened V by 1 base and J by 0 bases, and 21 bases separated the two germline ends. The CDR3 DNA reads TGTGCCAGCAGCTTAGTTAAGAGGGGTCCCCTCGCAGCTAACTATGGCTACACCTTC. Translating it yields CASSLVKRGPLAANYGYTF.

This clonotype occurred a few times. CDR3 sequence reads: CASSEFGNSPLHF. For the CDR3, the DNA is TGCGCCAGCAGTGAGTTCGGGAATTCACCCCTCCACTTT. The gene calls are TRBV10-1 and TRBJ1-6, with unresolved D. The V end lost 1 base, the J end lost 7 bases, and 5 bases lay between the germline ends. CDR3 size: 13 residues. CDR1 and CDR2 from the germline V gene are WNHNN and SYGVQD (reference sequence).

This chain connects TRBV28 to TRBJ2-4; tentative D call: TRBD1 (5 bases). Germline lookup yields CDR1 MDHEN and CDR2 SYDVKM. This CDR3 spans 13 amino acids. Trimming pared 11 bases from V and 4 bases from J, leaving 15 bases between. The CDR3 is CARLRGRKNIQYF. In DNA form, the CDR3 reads TGTGCCCGCCTAAGGGGCCGGAAAAACATTCAGTACTTC.

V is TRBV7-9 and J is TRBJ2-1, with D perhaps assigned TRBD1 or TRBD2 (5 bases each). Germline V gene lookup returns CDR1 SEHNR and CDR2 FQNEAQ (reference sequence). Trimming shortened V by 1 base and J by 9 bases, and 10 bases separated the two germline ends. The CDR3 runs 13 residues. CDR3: CASSLVLGGEQFF. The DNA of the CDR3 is TGTGCCAGCAGCTTAGTCCTTGGGGGTGAGCAGTTCTTC.